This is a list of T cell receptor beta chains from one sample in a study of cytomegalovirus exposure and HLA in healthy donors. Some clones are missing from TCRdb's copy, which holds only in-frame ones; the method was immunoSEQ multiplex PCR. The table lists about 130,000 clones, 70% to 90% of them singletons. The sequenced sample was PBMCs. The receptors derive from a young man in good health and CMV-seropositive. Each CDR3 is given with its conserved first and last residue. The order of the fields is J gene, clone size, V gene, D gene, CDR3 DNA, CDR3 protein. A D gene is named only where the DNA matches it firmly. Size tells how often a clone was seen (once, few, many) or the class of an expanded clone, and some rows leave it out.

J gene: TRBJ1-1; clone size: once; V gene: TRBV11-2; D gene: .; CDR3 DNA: TGTGCCAGCAGCTTATCCAGGCTGCTGAACACTGAAGCTTTCTTT; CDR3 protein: CASSLSRLLNTEAFF
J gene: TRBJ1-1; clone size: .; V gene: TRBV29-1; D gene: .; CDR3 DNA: TGCAGCGTTCAGGGTCGGGCACACCTTGAAGCTTTCTTT; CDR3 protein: CSVQGRAHLEAFF
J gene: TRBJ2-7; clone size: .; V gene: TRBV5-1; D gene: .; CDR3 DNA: TGCGCCAGCAGCTTGGTGCGGGGCGACTACGAGCAGTACTTC; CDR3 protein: CASSLVRGDYEQYF
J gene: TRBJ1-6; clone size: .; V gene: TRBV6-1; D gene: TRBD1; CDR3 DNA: TGTGCCAGCAGTGAAGCTACGACAGGGATGTCCTATAATTCACCCCTCCACTTT; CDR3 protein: CASSEATTGMSYNSPLHF
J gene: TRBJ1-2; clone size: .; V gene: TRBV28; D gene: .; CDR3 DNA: TGTGCCAGCAGTGAGTCCAGGAATGGCTACACCTTC; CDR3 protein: CASSESRNGYTF
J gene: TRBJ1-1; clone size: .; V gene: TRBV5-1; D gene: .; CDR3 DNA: TGCGCCAGCGGCATCGGGTATTCGAGGGAGACTGAAGCTTTCTTT; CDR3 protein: CASGIGYSRETEAFF
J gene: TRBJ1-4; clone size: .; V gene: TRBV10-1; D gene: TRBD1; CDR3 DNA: TGCGCCAGCAGTGAGTCGAAGGACAGGGGGCGTGAAAAACTGTTTTTT; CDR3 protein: CASSESKDRGREKLFF
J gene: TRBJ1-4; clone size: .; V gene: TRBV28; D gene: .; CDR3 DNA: TGTGCCAGCAGTTTTACAGGCCCCTCTAATGAAAAACTGTTTTTT; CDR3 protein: CASSFTGPSNEKLFF
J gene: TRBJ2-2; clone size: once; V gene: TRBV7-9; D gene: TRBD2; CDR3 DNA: TGTGCCGCCGGGGGAGGGGCCACCGGGGAGCTGTTTTTT; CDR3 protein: CAAGGGATGELFF
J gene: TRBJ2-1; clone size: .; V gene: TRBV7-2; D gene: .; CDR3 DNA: TGTGCCAGCAGCTTGCAAAGCCTCTCCTACAATGAGCAGTTCTTC; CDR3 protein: CASSLQSLSYNEQFF
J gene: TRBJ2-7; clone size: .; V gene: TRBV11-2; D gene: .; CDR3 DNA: TGTGCCAGCACCAGGGACATCTCCTACGAGCAGTACTTC; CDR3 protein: CASTRDISYEQYF
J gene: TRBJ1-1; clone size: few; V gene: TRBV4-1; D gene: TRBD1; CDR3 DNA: TGCGCCAGCAGCCAACCGGGACAGGGGGTTGAAGCTTTCTTT; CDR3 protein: CASSQPGQGVEAFF
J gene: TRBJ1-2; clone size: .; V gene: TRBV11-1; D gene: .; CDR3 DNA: TGTGCCAGCAGCTACGGGGGGGCCGAATATGGCTACACCTTC; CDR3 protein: CASSYGGAEYGYTF
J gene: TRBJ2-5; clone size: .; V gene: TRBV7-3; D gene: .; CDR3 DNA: TGTGCCAGCAGCCCAATGGCGGGGCAAGAGACCCAGTACTTC; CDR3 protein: CASSPMAGQETQYF
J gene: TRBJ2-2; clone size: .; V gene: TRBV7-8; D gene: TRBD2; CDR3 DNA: TGTGCCAGCCGCCTCGGCGGGGGGGCTGTGACCGGGGAGCTGTTTTTT; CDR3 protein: CASRLGGGAVTGELFF
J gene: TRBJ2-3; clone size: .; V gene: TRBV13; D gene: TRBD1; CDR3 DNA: TGTGCCAGCAGCTCCTTCGGGACAGGAGCTTCGGATACGCAGTATTTT; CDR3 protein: CASSSFGTGASDTQYF
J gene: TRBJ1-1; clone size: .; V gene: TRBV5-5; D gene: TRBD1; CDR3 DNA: TGTGCCAGCAGCTGGACAGGGGGTGAGGGGAACACTGAAGCTTTCTTT; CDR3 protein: CASSWTGGEGNTEAFF
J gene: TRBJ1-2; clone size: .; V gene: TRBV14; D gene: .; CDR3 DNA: TGTGCCAGCAGCCAAGATCATTATGGCTACACCTTC; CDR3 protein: CASSQDHYGYTF
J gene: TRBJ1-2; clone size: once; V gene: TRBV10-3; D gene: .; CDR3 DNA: TGTGCCATCACCGTAGGAGGCTATGGCTACACCTTC; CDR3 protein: CAITVGGYGYTF
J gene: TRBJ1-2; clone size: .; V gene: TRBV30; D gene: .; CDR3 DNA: TGTGCCTGGAGTTCGGGGGGGGGTGATGGCTACACCTTC; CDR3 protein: CAWSSGGGDGYTF
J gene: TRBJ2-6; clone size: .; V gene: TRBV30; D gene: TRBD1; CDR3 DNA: TGTGCCTGGAGTCCTGGACAGGGTAACTCTGGGGCCAACGTCCTGACTTTC; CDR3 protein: CAWSPGQGNSGANVLTF
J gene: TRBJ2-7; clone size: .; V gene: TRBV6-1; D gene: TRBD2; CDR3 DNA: TGTGCCAGCGCGCCTAGCGGGGGCTACGAGCAGTACTTC; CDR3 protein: CASAPSGGYEQYF
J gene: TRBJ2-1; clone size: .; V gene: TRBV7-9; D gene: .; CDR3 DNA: TGTGCCAGCAGCTTAGTAAACAATGAGCAGTTCTTC; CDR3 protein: CASSLVNNEQFF
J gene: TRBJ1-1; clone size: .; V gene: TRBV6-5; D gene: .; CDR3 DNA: TGTGCCAGCACCCCCGCGGAGGTGCGGACTGAAGCTTTCTTT; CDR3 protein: CASTPAEVRTEAFF
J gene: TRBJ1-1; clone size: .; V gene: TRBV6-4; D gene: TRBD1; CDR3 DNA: TGTGCCAGCAGTTTGACAGGGGACACTGAAGCTTTCTTT; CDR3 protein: CASSLTGDTEAFF
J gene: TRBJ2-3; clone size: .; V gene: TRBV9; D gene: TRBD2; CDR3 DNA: TGTGCCAGCAGCGGGGGGACTACCTTTCCAGATACGCAGTATTTT; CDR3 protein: CASSGGTTFPDTQYF
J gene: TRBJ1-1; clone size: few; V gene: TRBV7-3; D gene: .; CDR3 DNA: TGTGCCAGCAGCTTGTCGGTGAACACTGAAGCTTTCTTT; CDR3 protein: CASSLSVNTEAFF
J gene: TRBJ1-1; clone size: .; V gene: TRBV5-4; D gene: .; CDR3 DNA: TGTGCCAGCAGCTTCAGGGGCACTGAAGCTTTCTTT; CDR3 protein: CASSFRGTEAFF
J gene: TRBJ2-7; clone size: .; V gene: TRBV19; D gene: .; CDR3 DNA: TGTGCCAGTAGTATACACTCCTCCTACGAGCAGTACTTC; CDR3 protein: CASSIHSSYEQYF
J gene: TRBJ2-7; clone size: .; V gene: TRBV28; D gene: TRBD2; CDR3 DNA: TGTGCCAGCAGTTTTCACGCGACTAGCGGGGAACCCTCCTACGAGCAGTACTTC; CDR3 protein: CASSFHATSGEPSYEQYF
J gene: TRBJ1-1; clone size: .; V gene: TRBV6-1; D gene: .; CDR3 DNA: TGTGCCAGCAAGACGACAGCGAACACTGAAGCTTTCTTT; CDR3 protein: CASKTTANTEAFF
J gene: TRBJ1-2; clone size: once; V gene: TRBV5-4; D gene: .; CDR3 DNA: TGTGCCAGCAGCTTGTATGACATCCGAAGTGAATATGGCTACACCTTC; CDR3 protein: CASSLYDIRSEYGYTF
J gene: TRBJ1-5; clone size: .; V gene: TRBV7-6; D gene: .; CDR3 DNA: TGTGCCAGCAGCTTAGGGACAGATAGCAATCAGCCCCAGCATTTT; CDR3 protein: CASSLGTDSNQPQHF
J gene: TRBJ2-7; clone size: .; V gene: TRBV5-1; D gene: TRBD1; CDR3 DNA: TGCGCCAGCAGCGTTCGGGACAGAGGAAACGAGCAGTACTTC; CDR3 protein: CASSVRDRGNEQYF
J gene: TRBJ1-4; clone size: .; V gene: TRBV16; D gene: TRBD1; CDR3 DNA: TGTGCCAGCAGCCAATCGGGGACAGCTAATGAAAAACTGTTTTTT; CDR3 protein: CASSQSGTANEKLFF
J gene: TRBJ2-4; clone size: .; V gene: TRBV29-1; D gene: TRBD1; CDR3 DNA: TGCAGCGCTACGGGACAGGAGGGAGGCATTCAGTACTTC; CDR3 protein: CSATGQEGGIQYF
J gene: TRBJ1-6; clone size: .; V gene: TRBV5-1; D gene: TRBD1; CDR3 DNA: TGCGCCAGCAGCCCCGGGACAGGCCGCGCACCCCTCCACTTT; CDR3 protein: CASSPGTGRAPLHF
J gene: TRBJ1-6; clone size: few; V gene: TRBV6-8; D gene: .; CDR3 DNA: TGTGCCAGCAGCCCTGGGGTGACTAGTATCTATAATTCACCCCTCCACTTT; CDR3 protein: CASSPGVTSIYNSPLHF
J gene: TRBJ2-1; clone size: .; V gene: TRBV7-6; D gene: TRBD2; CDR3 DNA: TGTGCCAGCAGCTTACAACTAGCGGGGGCCAATGAGCAGTTCTTC; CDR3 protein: CASSLQLAGANEQFF
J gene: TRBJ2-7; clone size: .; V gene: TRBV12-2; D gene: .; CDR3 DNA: TGTGCAAGTCGCCCCACCCTCGAGGCACACTACGAGCAGTACTTC; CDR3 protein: CASRPTLEAHYEQYF
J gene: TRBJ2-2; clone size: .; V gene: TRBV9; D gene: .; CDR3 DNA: TGTGCCAGCAGCGTAGGGTTAGTCACCGGGGAGCTGTTTTTT; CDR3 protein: CASSVGLVTGELFF
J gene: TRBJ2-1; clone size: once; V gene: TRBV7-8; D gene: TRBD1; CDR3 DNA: TGTGCCAGCAGCGATGGGACAGGATTCTACAATGAGCAGTTCTTC; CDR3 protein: CASSDGTGFYNEQFF
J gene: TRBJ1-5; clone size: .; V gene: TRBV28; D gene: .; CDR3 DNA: TGTGCCAGCAGCTTGACCCATACAGGTCAGCCCCAGCATTTT; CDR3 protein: CASSLTHTGQPQHF
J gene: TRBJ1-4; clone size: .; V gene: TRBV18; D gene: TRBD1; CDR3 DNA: TGTGCCAGCTCACCACCCTGGGACAGCCCAGGAGCGGAAAAACTGTTTTTT; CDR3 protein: CASSPPWDSPGAEKLFF
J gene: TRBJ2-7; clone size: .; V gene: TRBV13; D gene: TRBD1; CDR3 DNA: TGTGCCAGCAGTTCCGGGACAGGGGCCCCCTACGAGCAGTACTTC; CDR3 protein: CASSSGTGAPYEQYF
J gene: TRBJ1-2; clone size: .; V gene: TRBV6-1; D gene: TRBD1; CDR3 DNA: TGTGCCAGCAGTCCACGGGACAGAAAGTATGGCTACACCTTC; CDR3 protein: CASSPRDRKYGYTF
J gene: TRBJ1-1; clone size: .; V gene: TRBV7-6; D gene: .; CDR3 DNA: TGTGCCAGCAGCTTAGCCCCTCTGGCCGAAGCTTTCTTT; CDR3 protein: CASSLAPLAEAFF
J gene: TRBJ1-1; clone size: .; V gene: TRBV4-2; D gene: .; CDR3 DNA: TGTGCCAGCAGCCTAAGCCAGGACACTGAAGCTTTCTTT; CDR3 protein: CASSLSQDTEAFF
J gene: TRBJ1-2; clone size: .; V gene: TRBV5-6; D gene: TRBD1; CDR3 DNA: TGTGCCAGCAGCTTTTGGACAGGGGACTATGGCTACACCTTC; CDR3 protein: CASSFWTGDYGYTF
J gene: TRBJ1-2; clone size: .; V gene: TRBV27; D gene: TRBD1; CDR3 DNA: TGTGCCAGCAGCCCCCCCAACGGACAGGGAGGAAATGGCTACACCTTC; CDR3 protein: CASSPPNGQGGNGYTF
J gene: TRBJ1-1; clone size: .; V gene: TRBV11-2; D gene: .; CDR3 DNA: TGTGCCAGCAGCCTCGGGACACAGAACACTGAAGCTTTCTTT; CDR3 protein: CASSLGTQNTEAFF
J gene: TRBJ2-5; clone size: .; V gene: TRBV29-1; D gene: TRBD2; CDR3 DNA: TGCAGCGTAGTACGGACTAGCGGGGTGGAAGAGACCCAGTACTTC; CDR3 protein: CSVVRTSGVEETQYF
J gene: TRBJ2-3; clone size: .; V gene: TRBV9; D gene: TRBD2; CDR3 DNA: TGTGCCAGCAGCGTACCAGCGGGGGGGAGCACAGATACGCAGTATTTT; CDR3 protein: CASSVPAGGSTDTQYF
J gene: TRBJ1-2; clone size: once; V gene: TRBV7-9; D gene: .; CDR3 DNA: TGTGCCAGCAGCGTTGGGGACTATGGCTACGCCTTC; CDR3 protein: CASSVGDYGYAF
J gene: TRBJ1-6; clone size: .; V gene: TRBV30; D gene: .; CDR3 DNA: TGTGCCTGGGTCACAGGGAGGGTAGAGAATAATTCACCCCTCCACTTT; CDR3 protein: CAWVTGRVENNSPLHF